A single sample is the source of the 21 T cell receptor beta chains below, sequenced in a study of T cell clonality in common variable immunodeficiency. This table comes from immunoSEQ multiplex PCR, and its TCRdb copy is limited to in-frame clones, with some not included. The sample yields around 81,000 clones, without any singletons. The sequenced sample consisted of peripheral blood mononuclear cells. These receptors came from a person between 18 and 70 years old in good health.

This clone was seen repeatedly, ten times or more. The read stops 3 residues short of the end of the CDR3; the missing end is completed from the germline J gene. V is TRBV6-1 and J is TRBJ2-7; TRBD2 might be the D (5 bases). This CDR3 is built from 15 residues. The V gene lost 1 base and the J gene lost 3 bases, with 13 bases spanning the gap. Germline values: CDR1 MNHNS, CDR2 SASEGT. The CDR3 region is CASSEVGLAYYEQYF. The CDR3 DNA, read in part, is TGTGCCAGCAGTGAAGTGGGCCTAGCCTACTACGAG.

This clone has a handful of counts. The sequenced fragment ends 3 residues before the CDR3 boundary, so the rest is inferred from the germline J gene. The rearrangement links TRBV6-4 to TRBJ2-7; 11 bases fit TRBD1. The germline V gene has CDR1 MRHNA and CDR2 SNTAGT. The CDR3 sequence is 14 residues long. The ends lost 3 bases at V and 3 bases at J; junction bases unmatched: 1. The CDR3 DNA, read in part, is TGTGCCAGCAGTGAGGGGACAGGGGGCTACGAG. Translation gives CASSEGTGGYE. The full CDR3 is CASSEGTGGYEQYF.

This clone was seen ten or more times. Read coverage stops 3 residues before the CDR3 terminus; the germline J gene supplies the remainder. V is TRBV5-1 and J is TRBJ2-3; 9 bases line up with TRBD1. Germline-derived CDR1 and CDR2 are SGHRS and YFSETQ. The CDR3 loop spans 16 amino acids. With 0 bases clipped from V and 4 bases from J, the junction kept 6 bases outside the gene matches. CDR3 sequence: CASSLAGTGSSDTQYF. The covered CDR3 bases are TGCGCCAGCAGCTTGGCTGGGACAGGGAGTTCAGATACG.

This clone was detected ten times or more. The CDR3 extends 3 residues past the end of the read, so its final part is completed from the germline J gene. The chain has TRBV5-6 and TRBJ2-7; unclear D gene. In germline, CDR1 is SGHDT, CDR2 YYEEEE. V was pared by 2 bases and J by 2 bases, with 8 bases between. The CDR3 consists of 13 residues. CDR3 sequence reads: CASSFRNPYEQYF. CDR3 DNA (partial): TGTGCCAGCAGCTTCAGGAATCCCTACGAG.

The sample holds many counts of this clone. The sequence runs out 3 residues before the end of the CDR3; the remainder is reconstructed from the germline J gene. V gene TRBV10-3 combines with J gene TRBJ2-3; no clear D gene. Trimming left V 2 bases short and J 3 bases short, with 9 bases between. The CDR3 runs to 14 residues. The V gene's germline CDR1 is ENHRY and CDR2 SYGVKD. CDR3 protein: CAISEQVSTDTQYF. The covered CDR3 bases are TGTGCCATCAGTGAGCAGGTTTCGACAGATACG.

In its sample, this clone was seen many times. The read gets to within 3 residues of the CDR3 end, and the germline J gene fills in the rest. The chain links TRBV5-6 to TRBJ2-2; D perhaps matches TRBD1 (6 bases). The germline V gene encodes CDR1 SGHDT and CDR2 YYEEEE. This CDR3 is 15 amino acids long. The germline V and J ends were trimmed by 0 bases and 4 bases, with 10 bases remaining between them. The CDR3 region is CASSLVQGPTGELFF. CDR3 bases read: TGTGCCAGCAGCTTGGTCCAGGGGCCCACCGGGGAG.

This clone was seen repeatedly, ten times or more. The read halts 3 residues ahead of the CDR3 end, with the missing end drawn from the germline J gene. The V and J genes are TRBV20-1 and TRBJ2-5, with a possible D match to TRBD2 (5 bases). The CDR3 loop spans 13 amino acids. CDR1 is DFQATT, CDR2 SNEGSKA, per germline (reference sequence). The germline V and J ends were trimmed by 3 bases and 5 bases, with 13 bases remaining between them. This chain's CDR3 is CSASLAVGETQYF. CDR3 DNA, as far as it was read: TGCAGTGCTAGTCTAGCTGTCGGGGAGACC.

This clone was seen many times. The CDR3 end is not reached by the read, which stops 3 residues before it; the germline J gene fills it in. This chain links TRBV6-2 or TRBV6-3 with TRBJ2-5, with 7 bases lining up with TRBD2. V lost 2 bases to trimming and J lost 5 bases; unmatched junction nucleotides: 11. CDR1 and CDR2 (germline): MNHEY, SVGEGT. This CDR3 is built from 16 residues. The chain's CDR3 is CASSYPSWGGEETQYF. The CDR3 bases that were read are TGTGCCAGCAGTTACCCTTCGTGGGGGGGGGAGGAGACC.

This clone appeared many times. Sequencing ends 3 residues short of the CDR3 end; the germline J gene provides the rest. This chain uses TRBV6-2 or TRBV6-3 with TRBJ1-1, with 7 bases matching TRBD1. V was clipped by 6 bases and J by 2 bases; unmatched bases: 6. CDR1 is MNHEY and CDR2 is SVGEGT in the germline V gene. The CDR3 length is 14 residues. The sequenced CDR3 bases are TGTGCCAGCAGAAACCCAGGGGGAAACACTGAA. Translating gives CASRNPGGNTE. The whole CDR3 protein reads CASRNPGGNTEAFF.

This clone was observed many times. The sequenced part of the CDR3 DNA is TGTGCCAGTAGTACAGAGCTAGGGGTCCACAATCAGCCC. Translating gives CASSTELGVHNQP. The full CDR3 reads CASSTELGVHNQPQHF. V usage is TRBV19 and J usage is TRBJ1-5; TRBD1 might be the D (5 bases). Coverage ceases 3 residues before the CDR3 finishes, and the germline J gene fills in the end. Germline V CDR1 and CDR2: LNHDA, SQIVND (reference sequence). V shed 4 bases and J shed 3 bases, with 16 bases lying between them. This CDR3 contains 16 residues.

This clone was counted only a few times. The missing CDR3 end, 3 residues past where the read stops, is filled in from the germline J gene. The chain links TRBV2 to TRBJ1-5; the match to TRBD1 covers 9 bases. The junction had 2 bases not matched to a gene; V was cut back by 4 bases and J by 7 bases. The CDR3 is 13 amino acids. The germline gives CDR1 SNHLY, CDR2 FYNNEI. The CDR3 loop is CASSGQGGQPQHF. The CDR3 DNA, read in part, is TGTGCCAGCAGTGGACAGGGGGGACAGCCC.

This clone was counted many times. The CDR3 is cut off 3 residues early in the read; its end comes from the germline J gene. V and J are TRBV4-1 and TRBJ2-1; D call uncertain. Germline CDR1 reads MGHRA; CDR2 reads YSYEKL. The CDR3 loop spans 13 amino acids. Trimming removed 4 bases at V and 6 bases at J, with 10 bases between. The CDR3: CASSPVQANEQFF. The DNA read from the CDR3 is TGCGCCAGCAGCCCTGTCCAAGCCAATGAG.

Many counts were recorded for this clone. Sequencing ends 3 residues short of the CDR3 end; the germline J gene provides the rest. The chain employs TRBV19 and TRBJ1-5; D is possibly TRBD1 (5 bases). This CDR3 is built from 15 residues. The germline gives CDR1 LNHDA, CDR2 SQIVND (reference sequence). Trimming shortened V by 7 bases and J by 2 bases, and 15 bases separated the two germline ends. CDR3 amino acids: CASTYSGGGNQPQHF. The DNA read from the CDR3 is TGTGCCAGTACCTATAGTGGGGGGGGCAATCAGCCC.

This clone was seen many times. CDR3 DNA (partial): TGTGCCTGGAGTGATCGCAGAGGGGGGGCGGGGGCCTACAACTATGGC. It translates to CAWSDRRGGAGAYNYG. In full, the CDR3 is CAWSDRRGGAGAYNYGYTF. V usage is TRBV30 and J usage is TRBJ1-2; maybe TRBD1 (6 bases). The read gets to within 3 residues of the CDR3 end, and the germline J gene fills in the rest. The CDR3 has 19 residues. V lost 1 base, J lost 2 bases, and 26 bases lay in between. CDR1 and CDR2 (germline): GTSNPN, SVGIG (reference sequence).

This clone was counted many times. Sequencing ends 3 residues short of the CDR3 end; the germline J gene provides the rest. This sequence joins TRBV6-2 or TRBV6-3 and TRBJ2-1; D might be TRBD1 (7 bases). The ends were cut back, 6 bases at V and 8 bases at J, with 20 bases in the middle. Germline CDR1 is MNHEY and CDR2 is SVGEGT. The CDR3 length is 15 residues. Incomplete CDR3 DNA: TGTGCCAGCAGCCCCCTGGGACTCCAGGGGGATGAG. Its translation is CASSPLGLQGDE. The whole CDR3 is CASSPLGLQGDEQFF.

In its sample, this clone was seen many times. The read comes to an end 3 residues before the CDR3 does, leaving the germline J gene to fill in the end. This chain uses TRBV20-1 with TRBJ2-1; 11 bases line up with TRBD2. The V gene's germline CDR1 is DFQATT and CDR2 SNEGSKA (reference sequence). J lost 6 bases, V lost 0 bases, and 7 bases had no gene match. The CDR3 extends over 16 amino acids. Incomplete CDR3 DNA: TGCAGTGCTAGAGATAGTACTAGCGGGAGACGCAATGAG. Amino acid sequence: CSARDSTSGRRNE. The whole CDR3 is CSARDSTSGRRNEQFF.

This clone was seen many times. The read comes to an end 3 residues before the CDR3 does, leaving the germline J gene to fill in the end. This chain uses TRBV28 with TRBJ1-2; possible D gene TRBD1, 6 bases. V was cut by 2 bases and J by 4 bases, with 14 bases left in between. The CDR3 sequence is 15 residues long. Germline V lookup: CDR1 MDHEN, CDR2 SYDVKM. CDR3 bases read: TGTGCCAGCAGTTTAACCGGGGGGCCAAGCTATGGC. Translation: CASSLTGGPSYG. The complete CDR3 sequence is CASSLTGGPSYGYTF.

This clone came up many times. The read ends 3 residues shy of where the CDR3 ends; the end is completed using the germline J gene. The rearrangement links TRBV7-2 to TRBJ2-7; D is ambiguous. In germline, CDR1 is SGHTA, CDR2 FQGNSA. V was pared by 5 bases and J by 2 bases, with 10 bases between. The CDR3 runs 13 residues. The CDR3 DNA, read in part, is TGTGCCAGCAGCCCCTCGGTAACCTACGAG. Its translation: CASSPSVTYE. The CDR3 as a whole reads CASSPSVTYEQYF.

This clone has a count of ten or more. The CDR3 goes on 3 residues after the read ends, and that part is filled in from the germline J gene. The genes are TRBV5-1 and TRBJ2-7; a weak D match, TRBD1 (9 bases). In germline, CDR1 is SGHRS, CDR2 YFSETQ. CDR3 length equals 14 residues. The ends were cut back, 5 bases at V and 2 bases at J, with 14 bases in the middle. The CDR3 DNA, read in part, is TGCGCCAGCAGTAGCGGGACAGGGCCCTACGAG. Translation gives CASSSGTGPYE. The full CDR3 is CASSSGTGPYEQYF.

This clone showed up many times. The read gets to within 3 residues of the CDR3 end, and the germline J gene fills in the rest. The chain employs TRBV18 and TRBJ1-1; D unresolved. Per the germline V gene, CDR1 is KGHSH and CDR2 is LQKENI. The CDR3 loop spans 14 amino acids. Trimming took 2 bases from V and 1 from J, leaving 8 bases between them. CDR3 sequence: CASSPEVQNTEAFF. CDR3 DNA (partial): TGTGCCAGCTCACCAGAGGTACAGAACACTGAA.

Many counts were recorded for this clone. The observed sequence ends 3 residues before the CDR3 terminus, with the missing tail filled in from the germline J gene. The chain couples TRBV6-1 to TRBJ2-5; a possible D gene is TRBD1 (5 bases). V shed 2 bases and J shed 5 bases, with 9 bases lying between them. This CDR3 has 13 residues. The V gene's germline CDR1 is MNHNS and CDR2 SASEGT. The sequenced CDR3 bases are TGTGCCAGCAGTGAACAGGGTCGGGAGACC. Amino acid sequence: CASSEQGRET. The CDR3 in full is CASSEQGRETQYF.